The 3 T cell receptor beta chains listed next were all sequenced from one sample in a study of shared clonotypes between healthy human individuals. Sequencing used immunoSEQ multiplex PCR; TCRdb keeps in-frame clones, though not all of them. The table has 2 million to 3 million clones, 80% to 95% seen once. Sample: naive CD4+ T cells from PBMCs. As for subset: CD45RA+ positively selected. The receptors come from a man younger than 35 in good health. Some clones in this sample may be carry-over from other donors' samples.

The rearrangement links TRBV6-5 to TRBJ2-6; perhaps TRBD1 as D (6 bases). The CDR3 loop spans 15 amino acids. Germline CDR1 reads MNHEY; CDR2 reads SVGAGI. With 5 bases removed from V and 2 bases from J, the gap between germline ends came to 10 bases. As DNA, the CDR3 is TGTGCCAGCAGTATAGGGGGTGCTGGGGCCAACGTCCTGACTTTC. Translating gives CASSIGGAGANVLTF.

The chain recombines TRBV7-2 with TRBJ1-1; the D gene is possibly TRBD1 (5 bases). V gave up 5 bases and J gave up 3 bases, with 13 bases separating them. CDR3 length: 14 amino acids. Per germline, CDR1 SGHTA and CDR2 FQGNSA. The CDR3 sequence is CASSPRVWDTEAFF. DNA of the CDR3: TGTGCCAGCAGCCCCAGGGTATGGGACACTGAAGCTTTCTTT.

The gene calls are TRBV30 and TRBJ2-3; 11 nucleotides agree with TRBD2. This CDR3 has 12 amino acids. With 8 bases clipped from V and 6 bases from J, the junction kept 4 bases outside the gene matches. Germline loops: CDR1 GTSNPN, CDR2 SVGIG (reference sequence). The CDR3 spells CALAGGADTQYF. The CDR3 DNA follows: TGTGCCCTAGCGGGAGGAGCGGATACGCAGTATTTT.